Sequencing of this TCR beta chain was carried out in a study of beta chain features in type 1 diabetes. Whole-study results and caveats: The VDJ junctions of type 1 diabetes patients carried fewer insertions and more deletions. Across all four CD4+ subsets, people with type 1 diabetes showed modestly shorter TCRB CDR3s. Cells carrying high TCR expression could end up over-represented when cDNA is sequenced. PCR, the amplification step, might favor shorter templates, equally in patients and controls.

The whole isolated RNA underwent reverse transcription, so sequencing captured expressed TCRB transcripts. The method was immunoSEQ multiplex PCR; TCRdb's version includes in-frame clones alone and lacks a portion of them. The sample consists of about 370,000 clones, roughly 9.8% of them appearing once. Regarding this clone: The antigen is undetermined.

This CDR3 spans 14 amino acids. Germline V gene lookup returns CDR1 PRHDT and CDR2 FYEKMQ (reference sequence). V shed 3 bases and J 4 bases; nucleotides not matched to a gene: 4. The V gene is TRBV13, the J gene TRBJ2-7; 9 bases agree with TRBD1. This sequence was found in a man younger than 40 with type 1 diabetes. Sequencing was done on a sample of central memory CD4+ T cells from blood. CDR3: CASSFTGQGYEQYF. The CDR3 DNA sequence: TGTGCCAGCAGCTTCACGGGACAGGGTTACGAGCAGTACTTC.